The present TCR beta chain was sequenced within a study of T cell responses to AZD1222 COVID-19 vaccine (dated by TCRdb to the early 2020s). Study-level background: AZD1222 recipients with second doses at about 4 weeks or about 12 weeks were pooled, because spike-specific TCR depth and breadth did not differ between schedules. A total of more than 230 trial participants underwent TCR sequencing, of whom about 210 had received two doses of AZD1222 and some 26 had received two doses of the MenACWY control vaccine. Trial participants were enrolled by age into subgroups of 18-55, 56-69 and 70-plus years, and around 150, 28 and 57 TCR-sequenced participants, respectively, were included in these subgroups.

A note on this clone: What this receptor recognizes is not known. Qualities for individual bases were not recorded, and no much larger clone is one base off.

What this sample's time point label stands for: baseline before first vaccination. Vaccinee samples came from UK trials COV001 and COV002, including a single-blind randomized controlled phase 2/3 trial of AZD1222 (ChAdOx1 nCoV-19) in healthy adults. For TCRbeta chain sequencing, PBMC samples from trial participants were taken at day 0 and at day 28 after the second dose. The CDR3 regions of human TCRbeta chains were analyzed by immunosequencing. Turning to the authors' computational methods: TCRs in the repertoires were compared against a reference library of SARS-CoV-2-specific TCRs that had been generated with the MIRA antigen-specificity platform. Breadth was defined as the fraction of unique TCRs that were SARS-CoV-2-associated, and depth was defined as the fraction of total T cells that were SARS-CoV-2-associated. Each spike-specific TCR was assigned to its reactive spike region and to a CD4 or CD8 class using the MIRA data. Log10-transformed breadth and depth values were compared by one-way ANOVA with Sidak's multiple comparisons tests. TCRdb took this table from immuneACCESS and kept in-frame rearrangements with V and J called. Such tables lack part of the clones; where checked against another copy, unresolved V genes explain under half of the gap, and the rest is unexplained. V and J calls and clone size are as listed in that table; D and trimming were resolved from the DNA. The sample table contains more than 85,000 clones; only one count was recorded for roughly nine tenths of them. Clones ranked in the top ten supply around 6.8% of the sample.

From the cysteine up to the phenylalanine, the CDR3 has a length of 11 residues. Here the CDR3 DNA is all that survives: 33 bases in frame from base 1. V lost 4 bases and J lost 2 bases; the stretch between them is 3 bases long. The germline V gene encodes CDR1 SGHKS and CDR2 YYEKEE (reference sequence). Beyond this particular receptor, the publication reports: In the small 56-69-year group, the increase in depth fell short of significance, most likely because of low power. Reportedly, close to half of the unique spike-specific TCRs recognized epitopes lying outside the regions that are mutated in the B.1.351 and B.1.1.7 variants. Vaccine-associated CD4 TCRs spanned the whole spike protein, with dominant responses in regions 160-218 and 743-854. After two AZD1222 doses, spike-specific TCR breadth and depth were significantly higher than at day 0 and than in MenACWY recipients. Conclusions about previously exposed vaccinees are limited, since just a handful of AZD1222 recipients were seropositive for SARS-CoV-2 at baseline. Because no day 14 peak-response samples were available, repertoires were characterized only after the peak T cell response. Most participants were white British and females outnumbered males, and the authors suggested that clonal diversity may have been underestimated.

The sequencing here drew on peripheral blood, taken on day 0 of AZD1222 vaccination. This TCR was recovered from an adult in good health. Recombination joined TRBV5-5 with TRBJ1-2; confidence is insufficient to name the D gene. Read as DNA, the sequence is TGTGCCAGCAGCACAAACTATGGCTACACCTTC. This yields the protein CASSTNYGYTF. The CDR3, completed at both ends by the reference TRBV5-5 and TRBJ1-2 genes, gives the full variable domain DAGVTQSPTHLIKTRGQQVTLRCSPISGHKSVSWYQQVLGQGPQFIFQYYEKEERGRGNFPDRFSARQFPNYSSELNVNALLLGDSALYLCASSTNYGYTFGSGTRLTVV.